This T cell receptor (beta chain) is from a study of T-cell reconstitution after alpha-beta-depleted transplantation in children. The J segment lost 3 bases and the V segment lost 5 bases, leaving 4 bases of the junction unmatched. There are 13 residues in the CDR3. Germline V gene data show CDR1 as SEHNR and CDR2 as FQNEAQ (reference sequence). It was with unique molecular identifiers that the TCRbeta library was prepared. Via MiXCR, TCRdb re-called the PCR reads, giving one row per CDR3 protein. This sample has about 110,000 distinct CDR3 sequences, with over 9% found just once. This clonotype was seen at least ten times.

The chain links TRBV7-9 to TRBJ2-7; 7 nucleotides match TRBD1. The receptor was derived from a human donor who donated a stem cell graft to a child with acute lymphoblastic leukemia. The source was PBMCs from the stem cell graft donor, collected from the stem cell graft. In DNA, the CDR3 is TGTGCCAGCAGCGAGGGACAGAGCTACGAGCAGTACTTC. It translates to CASSEGQSYEQYF. The full variable domain, its missing parts supplied by reference TRBV7-9 and TRBJ2-7, is DTGVSQNPRHKITKRGQNVTFRCDPISEHNRLYWYRQTLGQGPEFLTYFQNEAQLEKSRLLSDRFSAERPKGSFSTLEIQRTEQGDSAMYLCASSEGQSYEQYFGPGTRLTVT.